This T cell receptor beta chain is drawn from a study of cytomegalovirus exposure and HLA in healthy donors. Overall study findings and caveats: In an earlier analysis, in some 500 donors, most V segments appeared productive either ~90% or ~30% of the time.

Of note for this clone: The antigen is unknown.

It was with 60 Vbeta and 13 Jbeta primers that the PCR ran. Assay used: immunoSEQ multiplex PCR; TCRdb lists only in-frame clones, some missing. Of some 180,000 clones in the sample, just over 75% are singletons; the top ten hold about 1.9%. J gave up 4 bases and V 7 bases, and 6 bases lay outside the gene matches. The CDR3 covers 14 residues. The germline CDR1 and CDR2 sequences are MNHEY and SMNVEV (reference sequence). V is TRBV27 and J is TRBJ2-1; 8 positions match TRBD1. The receptor's source is a man aged 30-40 years in good health and CMV-seronegative. The sequenced material came from PBMCs. CDR3 protein: CASIGQGIYNEQFF. The CDR3 region has the DNA TGTGCCAGCATAGGACAGGGAATATACAATGAGCAGTTCTTC.